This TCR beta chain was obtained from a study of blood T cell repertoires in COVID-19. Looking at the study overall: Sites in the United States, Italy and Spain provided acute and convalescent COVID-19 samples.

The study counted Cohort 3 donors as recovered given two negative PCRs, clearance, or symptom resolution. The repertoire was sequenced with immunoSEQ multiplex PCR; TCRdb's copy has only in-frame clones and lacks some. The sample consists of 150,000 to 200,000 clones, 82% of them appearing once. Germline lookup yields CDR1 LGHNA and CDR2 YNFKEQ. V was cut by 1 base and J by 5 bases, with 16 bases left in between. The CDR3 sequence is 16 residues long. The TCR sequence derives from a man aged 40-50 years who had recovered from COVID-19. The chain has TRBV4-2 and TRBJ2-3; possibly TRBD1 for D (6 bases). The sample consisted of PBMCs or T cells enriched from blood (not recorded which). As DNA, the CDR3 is TGTGCCAGCAGCCAAGGCTTACAGGGATTAGGAGATACGCAGTATTTT. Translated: CASSQGLQGLGDTQYF.